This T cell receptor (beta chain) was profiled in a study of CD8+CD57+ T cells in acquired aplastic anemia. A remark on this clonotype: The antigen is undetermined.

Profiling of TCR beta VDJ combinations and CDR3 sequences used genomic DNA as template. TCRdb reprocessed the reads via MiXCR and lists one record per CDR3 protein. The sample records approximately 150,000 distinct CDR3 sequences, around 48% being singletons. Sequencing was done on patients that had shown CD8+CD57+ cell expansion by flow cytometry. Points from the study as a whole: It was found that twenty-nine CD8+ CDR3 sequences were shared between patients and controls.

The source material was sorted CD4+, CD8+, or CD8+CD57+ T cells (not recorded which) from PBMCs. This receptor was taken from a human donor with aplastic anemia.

The CDR3 DNA reads TGTGCCAGCAGCTCTGGACAGGGGCTATACAATGAGCAGTTCTTC. It yields the protein CASSSGQGLYNEQFF. The V and J genes are TRBV11-2 and TRBJ2-1, with 9 bases matching TRBD1. The CDR3 has 15 residues. CDR1 is SGHAT, CDR2 FQNNGV, per germline. The trim removed 4 bases at V and 4 bases at J, leaving 5 bases unmatched. The variable domain in full, completed from reference TRBV11-2 and TRBJ2-1, reads EAGVAQSPRYKIIEKRQSVAFWCNPISGHATLYWYQQILGQGPKLLIQFQNNGVVDDSQLPKDRFSAERLKGVDSTLKIQPAKLEDSAVYLCASSSGQGLYNEQFFGPGTRLTVL.